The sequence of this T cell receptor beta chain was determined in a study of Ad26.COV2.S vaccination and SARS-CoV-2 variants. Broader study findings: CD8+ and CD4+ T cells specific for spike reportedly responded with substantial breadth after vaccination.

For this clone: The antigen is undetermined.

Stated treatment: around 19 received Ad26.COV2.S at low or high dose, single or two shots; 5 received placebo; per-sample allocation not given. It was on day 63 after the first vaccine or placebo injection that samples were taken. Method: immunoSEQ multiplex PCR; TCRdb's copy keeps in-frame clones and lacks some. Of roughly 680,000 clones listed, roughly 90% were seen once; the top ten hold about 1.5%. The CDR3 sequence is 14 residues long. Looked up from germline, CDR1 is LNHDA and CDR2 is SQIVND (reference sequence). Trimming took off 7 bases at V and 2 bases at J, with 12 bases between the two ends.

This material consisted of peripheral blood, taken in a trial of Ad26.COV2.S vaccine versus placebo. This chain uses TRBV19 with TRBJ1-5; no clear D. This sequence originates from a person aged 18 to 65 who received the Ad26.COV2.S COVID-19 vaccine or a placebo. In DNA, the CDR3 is TGTGCCAGTACCCCGGGCGCGGGCAATCAGCCCCAGCATTTT. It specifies CASTPGAGNQPQHF.